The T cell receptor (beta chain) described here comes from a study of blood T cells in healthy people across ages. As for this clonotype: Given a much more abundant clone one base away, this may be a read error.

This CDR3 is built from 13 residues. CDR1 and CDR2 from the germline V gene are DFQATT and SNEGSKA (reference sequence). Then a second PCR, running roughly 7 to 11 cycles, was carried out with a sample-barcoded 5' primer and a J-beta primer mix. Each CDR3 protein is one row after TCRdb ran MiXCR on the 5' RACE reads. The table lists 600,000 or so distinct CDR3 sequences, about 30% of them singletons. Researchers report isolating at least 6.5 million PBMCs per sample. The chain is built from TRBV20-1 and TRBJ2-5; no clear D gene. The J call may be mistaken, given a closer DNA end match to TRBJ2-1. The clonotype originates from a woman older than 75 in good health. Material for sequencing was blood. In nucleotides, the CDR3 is TGCAGTGCTTTCGACTCTTCCGGAGAGACCCAGTTCTTC. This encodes CSAFDSSGETQFF.